Below are 28 T cell receptor beta chains sequenced from a single sample in a study of T-cell memory formation after mild COVID-19. A single record per CDR3 protein comes from TCRdb applying MiXCR to the 5' RACE reads. The top ten clones hold about 3.3% of a sample with approximately 170,000 distinct CDR3 sequences, 13% of them seen once. The material sequenced was PBMCs or a T cell subset sorted from them (not recorded which). These receptor sequences come from a man in his late teens or twenties who had mild COVID-19 (a few samples of this study predate the infection). Cell type and time point are not known.

CDR3 coding DNA: TGTGCCAGCAGCCTAGAACGGGCCCGCTACGAGCAGTACTTC. This translates into CASSLERARYEQYF. The chain couples TRBV12-3 or TRBV12-4 to TRBJ2-7; D gene ambiguous. Between the trimmed V and J ends, which lost 6 bases and 3 bases, there was a span of 15 bases. The CDR3 totals 14 residues.

The sample holds a few counts of this clonotype. The CDR3 region has the DNA TGCGCCAGCAGCGCCGCGTCCGGGACAGGGAACACTGAAGCTTTCTTT. This codes for CASSAASGTGNTEAFF. The J gene is TRBJ1-1, the V gene TRBV5-1, with 8 nucleotides matching TRBD1. Germline V gene data show CDR1 as SGHRS and CDR2 as YFSETQ. J lost 1 base, V lost 4 bases, and 9 bases had no gene match. This CDR3 spans 16 amino acids.

The chain joins TRBV5-1 to TRBJ2-1; D possibly corresponds to TRBD2 (6 bases). Germline V gene data show CDR1 as SGHRS and CDR2 as YFSETQ. Trimming cost V 0 bases and J 0 bases, with 10 bases left between them. The CDR3 is made up of 16 amino acids. This CDR3 is CASSLAGVSSYNEQFF. Here the CDR3 DNA reads TGCGCCAGCAGCTTGGCGGGGGTGAGCTCCTACAATGAGCAGTTCTTC. Full variable domain (rest looked up from reference TRBV5-1 and TRBJ2-1): KAGVTQTPRYLIKTRGQQVTLSCSPISGHRSVSWYQQTPGQGLQFLFEYFSETQRNKGNFPGRFSGRQFSNSRSEMNVSTLELGDSALYLCASSLAGVSSYNEQFFGPGTRLTVL.

The chain recombines TRBV4-1 with TRBJ1-3, with unresolved D. The CDR3 has 17 residues. V was pared by 1 base and J by 3 bases, with 16 bases between. Germline CDR1 is MGHRA and CDR2 is YSYEKL. The DNA for the CDR3 is TGCGCCAGCAGCCAAGGGTTCGCCCGGGCCCGTGGAAACACCATATATTTT. Protein product: CASSQGFARARGNTIYF.

About this clonotype: One junction end disagrees with the germline gene, perhaps due to a read error. The chain has TRBV2 and TRBJ2-1; D might be TRBD1 (5 bases). The CDR3 extends over 13 amino acids. CDR1 and CDR2 from the germline V gene are SNHLY and FYNNEI. In DNA, the CDR3 is TGTGCCAGCAGTGAAAGCTGGACACTAATCTCTCAATTC. Amino acids: CASSESWTLISQF.

This clonotype came up a few times. The genes are TRBV4-1 and TRBJ2-2, with TRBD1 identical over 9 bases. The CDR3 has 17 amino acids. V lost 2 bases, J lost 1 base, and 5 bases stayed unmatched. Germline V gene lookup returns CDR1 MGHRA and CDR2 YSYEKL. CDR3 DNA: TGCGCCAGCAGCCAACATCCGGGACAGGGGAACACCGGGGAGCTGTTTTTT. Amino acids: CASSQHPGQGNTGELFF.

In its sample, this clonotype was seen many times. The chain joins TRBV18 to TRBJ1-2; D remains ambiguous. Deletions cut 3 bases from V and 3 bases from J, with 5 bases between. This CDR3 comprises 12 residues. Germline-derived CDR1 and CDR2 are KGHSH and LQKENI. CDR3 sequence reads: CASSPTDYGYTF. The CDR3 DNA reads TGTGCCAGCTCACCGACGGACTATGGCTACACCTTC.

DNA for the CDR3: TGTGCCAGCAGCTTCGGACAGGGGAACACTGAAGCTTTCTTT. Translated: CASSFGQGNTEAFF. The chain links TRBV7-2 to TRBJ1-1, with 8 nucleotides matching TRBD1. There are 14 residues in the CDR3. CDR1 and CDR2 (germline): SGHTA, FQGNSA. J gave up 1 base and V 3 bases, and 1 base lay outside the gene matches.

This clonotype was counted many times. The chain uses TRBV6-6 and TRBJ2-7; 7 bases agree with TRBD1. The CDR3 is 14 residues long. Germline loops: CDR1 MNHNY, CDR2 SVGAGI (reference sequence). V trimming: 6 bases; J trimming: 6 bases; junction bases outside the gene matches: 11. DNA of the CDR3: TGTGCCAGCAGCCCCCGGGACAGTGGTCGCGAGCAGTACGTC. It codes for CASSPRDSGREQYV.

The chain joins TRBV14 to TRBJ2-2; no reliable D call. CDR1 SGHDN and CDR2 FVKESK come from the germline V gene. This CDR3 has 17 amino acids. V lost 2 bases, J lost 5 bases, and 18 bases lay in between. The CDR3 spells CASSQYGLRAPTGELFF. The CDR3 nucleotides read TGTGCCAGCAGCCAATACGGCCTCAGAGCACCGACCGGGGAGCTGTTTTTT.

This clonotype has more than one count but fewer than ten. The genes are TRBV5-4 and TRBJ2-5; D possibly uses TRBD1 or TRBD2 (5 bases each). The CDR3 covers 15 residues. Trimming shortened V by 4 bases and J by 1 base, and 14 bases separated the two germline ends. Germline CDR1 SGHNT, CDR2 YYREEE (reference sequence). This CDR3 reads CASSPPGATQETQYF. The CDR3 DNA reads as TGTGCCAGCAGCCCACCCGGGGCTACCCAAGAGACCCAGTACTTC.

The rearrangement joins TRBV6-5 to TRBJ1-6, with D maybe TRBD1 (5 bases). This CDR3 comprises 14 residues. V was pared by 4 bases and J by 8 bases, with 12 bases between. Germline CDR1 reads MNHEY; CDR2 reads SVGAGI. In nucleotides, the CDR3 is TGTGCCAGCAGTTCCGACAGTTTGCATTCACCCCTCCACTTT. Translated: CASSSDSLHSPLHF.

The chain joins TRBV19 to TRBJ2-7; tentatively, D is TRBD1 (6 bases). Trimming cost V 6 bases and J 5 bases, with 17 bases left between them. The CDR3 runs to 14 residues. The germline V gene has CDR1 LNHDA and CDR2 SQIVND (reference sequence). The CDR3 spells CASRGIDRMNEQYF. The CDR3 nucleotides read TGTGCCAGTAGGGGGATCGACAGGATGAACGAGCAGTACTTC. Supplemented by reference TRBV19 and TRBJ2-7, the full variable domain reads DGGITQSPKYLFRKEGQNVTLSCEQNLNHDAMYWYRQDPGQGLRLIYYSQIVNDFQKGDIAEGYSVSREKKESFPLTVTSAQKNPTAFYLCASRGIDRMNEQYFGPGTRLTVT.

This clonotype was counted between two and nine times. The genes are TRBV30 and TRBJ1-6; a possible D gene is TRBD1 (6 bases). Germline V lookup: CDR1 GTSNPN, CDR2 SVGIG (reference sequence). The CDR3 extends over 15 amino acids. Deletions cut 7 bases from V and 7 bases from J, with 20 bases between. CDR3 region: CASAPPGARNSPLHF. The CDR3 DNA sequence: TGTGCCTCCGCACCTCCGGGGGCGCGAAATTCACCCCTCCACTTT.

This clonotype was counted only a few times. CDR3 bases: TGTGCCATCGCCCAGGACAGGGGGCCGGGTCAGCCCCAGCATTTT. Protein sequence: CAIAQDRGPGQPQHF. The genes are TRBV10-3 and TRBJ1-5; 11 bases are shared with TRBD1. This CDR3 spans 15 amino acids. Germline CDR1 and CDR2: ENHRY and SYGVKD. J lost 6 bases, V lost 8 bases, and 9 bases had no gene match.

The chain combines TRBV4-2 with TRBJ1-4; TRBD1 agrees at 9 bases. Germline V gene data show CDR1 as LGHNA and CDR2 as YNFKEQ. CDR3 length: 16 residues. The V and J ends lost 4 bases and 2 bases, in that order; junction bases with no gene match: 5. CDR3 DNA: TGTGCCAGCAGCCTACAGGGGGCGGCCACTAATGAAAAACTGTTTTTT. Translated: CASSLQGAATNEKLFF.

This clonotype was recorded a few times. V gene TRBV7-3 combines with J gene TRBJ2-3, with a tentative D call TRBD2 (6 bases). CDR3 length equals 16 residues. Between the trimmed V and J ends, which lost 5 bases and 0 bases, there was a span of 15 bases. From germline, CDR1 is SGHTA and CDR2 FQGTGA. The CDR3, as DNA: TGTGCCAGCAGCCCAGCCGGCGGGACTAGCACAGATACGCAGTATTTT. It is translated as CASSPAGGTSTDTQYF.

The V gene is TRBV4-1, the J gene TRBJ2-5; D remains ambiguous. V shed 3 bases and J shed 1 base, with 12 bases lying between them. The CDR3 consists of 15 residues. Germline CDR1 reads MGHRA; CDR2 reads YSYEKL. The CDR3, as DNA: TGCGCCAGCAGCCACCAGAACCAGGCCCAAGAGACCCAGTACTTC. Amino acids: CASSHQNQAQETQYF.

The rearrangement joins TRBV10-3 to TRBJ2-3, with a possible D match to TRBD2 (6 bases). The CDR3 runs 15 residues. V was trimmed by 9 bases and J by 0 bases, leaving 16 bases between them. Germline V gives CDR1 ENHRY, CDR2 SYGVKD. The CDR3 region has the DNA TGTGCCATTAGGCGGACTACTACTAGCACAGATACGCAGTATTTT. This encodes CAIRRTTTSTDTQYF.

In this sample, this clonotype turned up a few times. The gene calls are TRBV5-4 and TRBJ2-7, with 12 bases that match TRBD2. Germline CDR1 SGHNT, CDR2 YYREEE (reference sequence). This CDR3 contains 14 residues. V lost 3 bases and J lost 8; bases outside the gene matches: 6. CDR3 sequence (DNA): TGTGCCAGCAGCTCGACTAGCGGGGGTAGAAAGCAGTACTTC. Its translation is CASSSTSGGRKQYF.

This clonotype was seen more than once but under ten times. J is TRBJ1-2 and V is TRBV5-5; perhaps TRBD1 as D (5 bases). Deletions cut 0 bases from V and 3 bases from J, with 12 bases between. CDR3 length equals 15 residues. Germline assignment: CDR1 SGHKS and CDR2 YYEKEE (reference sequence). The CDR3 reads CASSLGIQGYYGYTF. The CDR3 coding sequence is TGTGCCAGCAGCTTGGGGATTCAGGGTTACTATGGCTACACCTTC.

This clonotype was seen a few times. The chain couples TRBV15 to TRBJ1-1; 8 bases align to TRBD1. With V trimmed by 9 bases and J by 1 base, 7 bases remained unmatched. The CDR3 length is 14 residues. CDR1 LNHNV and CDR2 YYDKDF come from the germline V gene (reference sequence). The chain's CDR3 is CATQDREANTEAFF. CDR3 nucleotide sequence: TGTGCCACACAGGACAGGGAGGCGAACACTGAAGCTTTCTTT. Full variable domain (missing parts from reference TRBV15 and TRBJ1-1): DAMVIQNPRYQVTQFGKPVTLSCSQTLNHNVMYWYQQKSSQAPKLLFHYYDKDFNNEADTPDNFQSRRPNTSFCFLDIRSPGLGDTAMYLCATQDREANTEAFFGQGTRLTVV.

This clonotype occurred a few times. The chain combines TRBV5-6 with TRBJ2-1, with D tentatively TRBD1 (5 bases). The V end lost 3 bases, the J end lost 5 bases, and 15 bases lay between the germline ends. The CDR3 is made up of 15 amino acids. Germline V gene data show CDR1 as SGHDT and CDR2 as YYEEEE. CDR3 nucleotide sequence: TGTGCCAGCAGCTGGGGCTTGGTCGAAAACAATGAGCAGTTCTTC. Translation gives CASSWGLVENNEQFF.

V is TRBV21-1 and J is TRBJ2-7; TRBD1 is taken as the D call from the table, unchecked against the DNA. TRBV21-1 is a pseudogene segment. This CDR3 comprises 13 residues. CDR3 in amino acids: CASSIWDGYEQYV. As DNA, the CDR3 is TGTGCCAGCAGCATTTGGGACGGCTACGAGCAGTACGTC.

This clonotype was seen only a few times. This chain links TRBV7-2 with TRBJ2-1; D possibly matches TRBD1 or TRBD2 (6 bases each). The length of the CDR3 is 17 residues. V was trimmed by 4 bases and J by 7 bases, leaving 23 bases between them. Per the germline V gene, CDR1 is SGHTA and CDR2 is FQGNSA. CDR3 region: CASSSRGEILYFNEQFF. The DNA of the CDR3 is TGTGCCAGCAGCTCGAGGGGGGAAATCTTGTATTTTAATGAGCAGTTCTTC.

This clonotype was detected only once. The chain employs TRBV11-2 and TRBJ1-2; possibly TRBD1 for D (5 bases). The germline gives CDR1 SGHAT, CDR2 FQNNGV. Trimming pared 4 bases from V and 4 bases from J, leaving 13 bases between. This CDR3 contains 14 residues. The CDR3 DNA reads as TGTGCCAGCAGCTCGCCCCGGGGCTCCTATGGCTACACCTTC. The encoded protein is CASSSPRGSYGYTF.

This clonotype occurred many times. The rearrangement links TRBV7-2 to TRBJ2-7; no definite D call. The germline V gene has CDR1 SGHTA and CDR2 FQGNSA. Trimming pared 2 bases from V and 6 bases from J, leaving 11 bases between. The CDR3 loop spans 13 amino acids. The CDR3 spells CASSLSSSVEQYV. The CDR3 region has the DNA TGTGCCAGCAGCTTAAGTAGCAGTGTCGAGCAGTACGTC.

The chain is built from TRBV5-1 and TRBJ1-2; no reliable D call. The germline V gene has CDR1 SGHRS and CDR2 YFSETQ. This CDR3 has 13 amino acids. Trimming stripped 0 bases from V and 4 bases from J, with 7 bases between. The DNA of the CDR3 is TGCGCCAGCAGCTTGGACGGAGCCTATGGCTACACCTTC. Protein: CASSLDGAYGYTF.